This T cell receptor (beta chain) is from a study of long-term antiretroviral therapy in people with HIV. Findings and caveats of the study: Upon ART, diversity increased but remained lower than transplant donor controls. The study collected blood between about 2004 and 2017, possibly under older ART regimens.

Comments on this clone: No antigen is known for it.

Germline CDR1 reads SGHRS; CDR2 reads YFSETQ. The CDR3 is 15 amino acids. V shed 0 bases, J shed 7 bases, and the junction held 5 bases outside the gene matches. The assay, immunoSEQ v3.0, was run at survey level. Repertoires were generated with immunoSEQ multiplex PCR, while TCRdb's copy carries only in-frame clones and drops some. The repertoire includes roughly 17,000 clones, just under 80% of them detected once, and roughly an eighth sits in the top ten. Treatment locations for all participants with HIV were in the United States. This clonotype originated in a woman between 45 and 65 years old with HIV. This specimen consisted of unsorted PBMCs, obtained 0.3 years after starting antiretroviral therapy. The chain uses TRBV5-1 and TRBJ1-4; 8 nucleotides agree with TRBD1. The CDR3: CASSLGTGSSEKLFF. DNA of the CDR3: TGCGCCAGCAGCTTGGGGACAGGGTCGAGTGAAAAACTGTTTTTT.